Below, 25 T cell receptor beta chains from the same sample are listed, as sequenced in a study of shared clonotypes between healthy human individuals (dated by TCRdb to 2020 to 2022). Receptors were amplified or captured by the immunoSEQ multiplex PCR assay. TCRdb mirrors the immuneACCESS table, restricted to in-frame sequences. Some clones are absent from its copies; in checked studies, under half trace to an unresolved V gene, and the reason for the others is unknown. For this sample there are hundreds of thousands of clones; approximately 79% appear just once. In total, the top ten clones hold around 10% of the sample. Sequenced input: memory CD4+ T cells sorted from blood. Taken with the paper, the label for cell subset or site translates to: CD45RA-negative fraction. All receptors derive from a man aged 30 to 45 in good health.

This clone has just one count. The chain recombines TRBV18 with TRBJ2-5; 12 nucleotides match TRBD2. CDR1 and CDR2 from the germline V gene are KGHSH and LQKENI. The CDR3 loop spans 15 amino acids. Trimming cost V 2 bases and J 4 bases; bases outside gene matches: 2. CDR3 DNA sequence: TGTGCCAGCTCACCAGCTAGCGGGAGGGGAGAGACCCAGTACTTC. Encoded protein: CASSPASGRGETQYF.

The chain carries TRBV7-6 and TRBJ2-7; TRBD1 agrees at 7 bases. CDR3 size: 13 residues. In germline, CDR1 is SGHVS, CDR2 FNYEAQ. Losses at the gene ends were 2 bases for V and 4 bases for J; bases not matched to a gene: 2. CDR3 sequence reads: CASSLSRGYEQYF. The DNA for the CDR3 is TGTGCCAGCAGCTTAAGCAGGGGGTACGAGCAGTACTTC. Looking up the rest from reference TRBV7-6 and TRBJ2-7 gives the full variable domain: GAGVSQSPRYKVTKRGQDVALRCDPISGHVSLYWYRQALGQGPEFLTYFNYEAQQDKSGLPNDRFSAERPEGSISTLTIQRTEQRDSAMYRCASSLSRGYEQYFGPGTRLTVT.

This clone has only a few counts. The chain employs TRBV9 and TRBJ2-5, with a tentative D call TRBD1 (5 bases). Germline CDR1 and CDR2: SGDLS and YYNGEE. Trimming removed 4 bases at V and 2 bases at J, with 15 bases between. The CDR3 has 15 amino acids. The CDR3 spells CASSPHSDRQETQYF. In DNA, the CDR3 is TGTGCCAGCAGCCCCCATTCCGACAGACAAGAGACCCAGTACTTC.

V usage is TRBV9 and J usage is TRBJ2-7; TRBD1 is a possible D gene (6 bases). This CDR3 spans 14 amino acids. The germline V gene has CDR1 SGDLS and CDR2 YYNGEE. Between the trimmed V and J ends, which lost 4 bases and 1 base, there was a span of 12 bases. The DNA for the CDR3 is TGTGCCAGCAGCTCGGGACAAACTTCCTACGAGCAGTACTTC. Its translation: CASSSGQTSYEQYF.

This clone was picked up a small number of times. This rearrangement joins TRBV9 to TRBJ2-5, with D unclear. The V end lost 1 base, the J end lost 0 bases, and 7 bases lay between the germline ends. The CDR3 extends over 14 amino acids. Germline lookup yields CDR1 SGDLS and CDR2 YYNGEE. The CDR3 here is CASSVTSNQETQYF. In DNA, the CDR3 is TGTGCCAGCAGCGTAACCAGTAACCAAGAGACCCAGTACTTC.

The CDR3: CASSSEGWFGTDTQYF. The CDR3 nucleotides read TGTGCCAGCAGTTCAGAGGGGTGGTTCGGCACAGATACGCAGTATTTT. The chain recombines TRBV6-5 with TRBJ2-3; D is tentatively TRBD1 or TRBD2 (5 bases each). Germline loops: CDR1 MNHEY, CDR2 SVGAGI. The V gene lost 4 bases and the J gene lost 1 base, with 15 bases spanning the gap. This CDR3 is 16 amino acids long.

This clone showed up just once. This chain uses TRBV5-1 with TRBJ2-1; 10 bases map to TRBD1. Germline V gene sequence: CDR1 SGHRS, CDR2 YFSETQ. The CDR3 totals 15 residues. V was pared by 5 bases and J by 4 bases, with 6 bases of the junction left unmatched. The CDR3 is CASSPTGGSYNEQFF. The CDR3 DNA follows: TGCGCCAGCAGTCCGACAGGGGGCTCTTACAATGAGCAGTTCTTC.

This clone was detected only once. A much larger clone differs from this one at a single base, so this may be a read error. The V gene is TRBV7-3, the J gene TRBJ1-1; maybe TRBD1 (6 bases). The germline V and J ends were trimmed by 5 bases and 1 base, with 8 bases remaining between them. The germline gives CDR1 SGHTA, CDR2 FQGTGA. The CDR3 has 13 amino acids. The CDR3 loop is CASSQGQNTEAFF. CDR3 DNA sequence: TGTGCCAGCAGCCAGGGACAGAACACTGAAGCTTTCTTT.

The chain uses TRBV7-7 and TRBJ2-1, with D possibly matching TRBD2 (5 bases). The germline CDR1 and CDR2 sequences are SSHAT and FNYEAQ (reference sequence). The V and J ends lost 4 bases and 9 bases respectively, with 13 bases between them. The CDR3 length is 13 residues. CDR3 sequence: CASSSSRGSEQFF. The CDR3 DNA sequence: TGTGCCAGCAGCTCCAGTAGAGGGTCTGAGCAGTTCTTC.

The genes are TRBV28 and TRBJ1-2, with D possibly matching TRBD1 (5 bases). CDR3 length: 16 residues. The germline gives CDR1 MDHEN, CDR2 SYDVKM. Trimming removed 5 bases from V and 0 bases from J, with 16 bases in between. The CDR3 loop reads CASSTIIGAANYGYTF. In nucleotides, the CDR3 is TGTGCCAGCAGTACAATAATAGGGGCAGCTAACTATGGCTACACCTTC.

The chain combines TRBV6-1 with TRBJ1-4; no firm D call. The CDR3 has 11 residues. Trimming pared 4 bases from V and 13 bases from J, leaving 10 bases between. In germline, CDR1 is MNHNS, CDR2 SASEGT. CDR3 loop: CASSVGSGLFF. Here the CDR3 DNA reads TGTGCCAGCAGTGTTGGGTCAGGACTGTTTTTT.

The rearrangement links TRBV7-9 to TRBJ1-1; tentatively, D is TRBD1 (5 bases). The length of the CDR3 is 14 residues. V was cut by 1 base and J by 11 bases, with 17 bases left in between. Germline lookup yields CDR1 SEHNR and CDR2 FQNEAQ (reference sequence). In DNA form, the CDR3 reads TGTGCCAGCAGCTTAGATGACGGAGGGGAAGAGGCTTTCTTT. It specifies CASSLDDGGEEAFF.

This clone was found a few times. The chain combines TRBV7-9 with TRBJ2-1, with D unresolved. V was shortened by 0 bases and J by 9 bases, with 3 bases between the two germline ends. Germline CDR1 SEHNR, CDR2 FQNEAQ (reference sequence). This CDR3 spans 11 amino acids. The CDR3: CASSLAPEQFF. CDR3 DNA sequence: TGTGCCAGCAGCTTAGCCCCTGAGCAGTTCTTC.

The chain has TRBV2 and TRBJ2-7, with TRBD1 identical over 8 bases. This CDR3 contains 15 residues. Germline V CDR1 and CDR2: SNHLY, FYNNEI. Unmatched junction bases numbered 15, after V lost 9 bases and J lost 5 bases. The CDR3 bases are TGTGCCAGTCGGGCCCTCCAGGGGGCTACGGACGAGCAGTACTTC. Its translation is CASRALQGATDEQYF.

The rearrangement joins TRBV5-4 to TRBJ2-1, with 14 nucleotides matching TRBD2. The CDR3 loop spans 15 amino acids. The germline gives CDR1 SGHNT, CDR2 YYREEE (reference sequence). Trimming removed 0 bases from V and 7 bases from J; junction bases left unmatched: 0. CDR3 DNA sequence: TGTGCCAGCAGCTTGGGACTAGCGGGAGGGAATGAGCAGTTCTTC. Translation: CASSLGLAGGNEQFF.

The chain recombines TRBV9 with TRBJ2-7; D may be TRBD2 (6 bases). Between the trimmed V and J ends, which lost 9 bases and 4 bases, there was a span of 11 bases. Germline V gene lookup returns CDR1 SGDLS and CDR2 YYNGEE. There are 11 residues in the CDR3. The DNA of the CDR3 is TGTGCCAACCTGACTAGTTACGAGCAGTACTTC. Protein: CANLTSYEQYF.

CDR3 loop: CASNRANTEAFF. In DNA form, the CDR3 reads TGTGCCAGCAACAGGGCAAACACTGAAGCTTTCTTT. This chain joins TRBV2 and TRBJ1-1, with D maybe TRBD1 (6 bases). There are 12 residues in the CDR3. V was clipped by 7 bases and J by 2 bases, with 8 bases between them. CDR1 and CDR2 from the germline V gene are SNHLY and FYNNEI.

The CDR3 spells CASSPLSGQGPTTGELFF. CDR3 DNA: TGTGCCAGCTCACCACTCTCGGGACAGGGCCCGACTACCGGGGAGCTGTTTTTT. The gene calls are TRBV18 and TRBJ2-2, with 9 nucleotides matching TRBD1. V was pared by 1 base and J by 5 bases, with 11 bases of the junction left unmatched. Germline assignment: CDR1 KGHSH and CDR2 LQKENI. The CDR3 runs to 18 residues.

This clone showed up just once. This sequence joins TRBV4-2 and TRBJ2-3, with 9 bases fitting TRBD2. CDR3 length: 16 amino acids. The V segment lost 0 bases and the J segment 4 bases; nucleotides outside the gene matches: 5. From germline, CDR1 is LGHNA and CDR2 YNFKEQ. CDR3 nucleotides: TGTGCCAGCAGCCAAGAGACTAGCGGTAGCCCAGATACGCAGTATTTT. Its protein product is CASSQETSGSPDTQYF.

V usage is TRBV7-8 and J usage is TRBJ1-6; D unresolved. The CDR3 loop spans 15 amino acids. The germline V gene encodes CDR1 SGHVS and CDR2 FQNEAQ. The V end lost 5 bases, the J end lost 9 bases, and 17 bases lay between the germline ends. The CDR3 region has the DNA TGTGCCAGCAGCGTAGGGAAAGGGATTAGTTCACCCCTCCACTTT. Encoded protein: CASSVGKGISSPLHF.

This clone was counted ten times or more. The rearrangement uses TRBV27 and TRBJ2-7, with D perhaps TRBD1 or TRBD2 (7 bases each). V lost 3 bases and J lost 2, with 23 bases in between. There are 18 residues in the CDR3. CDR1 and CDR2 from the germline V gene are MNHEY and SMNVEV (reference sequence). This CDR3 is CASSFGGVGTELPYEQYF. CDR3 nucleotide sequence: TGTGCCAGCAGTTTTGGGGGGGTCGGGACAGAACTTCCCTACGAGCAGTACTTC.

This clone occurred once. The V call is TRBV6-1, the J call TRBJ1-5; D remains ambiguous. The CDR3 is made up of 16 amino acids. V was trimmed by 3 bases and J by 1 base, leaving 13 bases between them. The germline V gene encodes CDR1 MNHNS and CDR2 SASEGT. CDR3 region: CASSEMQATSNQPQHF. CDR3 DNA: TGTGCCAGCAGTGAGATGCAGGCAACCAGCAATCAGCCCCAGCATTTT.

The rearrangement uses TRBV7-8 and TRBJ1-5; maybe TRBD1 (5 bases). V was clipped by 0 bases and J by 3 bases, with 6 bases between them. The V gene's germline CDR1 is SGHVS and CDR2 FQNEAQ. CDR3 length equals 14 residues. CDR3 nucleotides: TGTGCCAGCAGCTTAGCCAGGGACAATCAGCCCCAGCATTTT. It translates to CASSLARDNQPQHF.

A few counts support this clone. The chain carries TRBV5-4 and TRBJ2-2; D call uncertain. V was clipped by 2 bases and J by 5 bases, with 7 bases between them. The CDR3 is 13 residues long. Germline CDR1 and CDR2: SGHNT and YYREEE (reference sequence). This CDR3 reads CASSFPGTGELFF. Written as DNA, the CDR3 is TGTGCCAGCAGCTTCCCTGGGACCGGGGAGCTGTTTTTT. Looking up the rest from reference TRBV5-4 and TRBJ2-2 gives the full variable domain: ETGVTQSPTHLIKTRGQQVTLRCSSQSGHNTVSWYQQALGQGPQFIFQYYREEENGRGNFPPRFSGLQFPNYSSELNVNALELDDSALYLCASSFPGTGELFFGEGSRLTVL.

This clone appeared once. CDR3: CLSSPRGRTEAFF. The CDR3 coding sequence is TGTCTATCATCCCCCAGGGGGCGCACTGAAGCTTTCTTT. The rearrangement uses TRBV6-6 and TRBJ1-1, with 8 bases identical to TRBD1. This CDR3 is 13 amino acids long. Germline-derived CDR1 and CDR2 are MNHNY and SVGAGI (reference sequence).